The 17 T cell receptor beta chains below were found in one sample sequenced in a study of T cell responses to AZD1222 COVID-19 vaccine. Profiling relied on immunoSEQ multiplex PCR, and the TCRdb table lists in-frame clones only, not all of them. This sample has 120,000 or so clones, with 87% found just once. Here the sequenced sample was peripheral blood, taken on day 0 of AZD1222 vaccination. Receptors originate from an adult in good health.

The chain combines TRBV6-5 with TRBJ1-2; D is possibly TRBD1 (5 bases). Germline V lookup: CDR1 MNHEY, CDR2 SVGAGI. V lost 2 bases, J lost 1 base, and 14 bases lay in between. The CDR3 extends over 16 amino acids. CDR3 bases: TGTGCCAGCAGTTACATACGGGCCGGGGGTAACTATGGCTACACCTTC. Translation: CASSYIRAGGNYGYTF.

V gene TRBV4-1 combines with J gene TRBJ2-1, with 9 bases matching TRBD2. From germline, CDR1 is MGHRA and CDR2 YSYEKL. The CDR3 consists of 16 residues. V lost 4 bases and J lost 0; bases outside the gene matches: 4. The CDR3 reads CASSRRLADSYNEQFF. The CDR3 nucleotides read TGCGCCAGCAGCCGAAGACTAGCGGACTCCTACAATGAGCAGTTCTTC.

This sequence joins TRBV6-5 and TRBJ2-7, with D maybe TRBD2 (6 bases). From germline, CDR1 is MNHEY and CDR2 SVGAGI. Trimming took off 3 bases at V and 2 bases at J, with 11 bases between the two ends. The CDR3 has 14 residues. CDR3 sequence (DNA): TGTGCCAGCAGTTATCGGGGGTCCACCTACGAGCAGTACTTC. Translation: CASSYRGSTYEQYF.

The chain has TRBV27 and TRBJ1-5, with 10 bases identical to TRBD1. This CDR3 spans 17 amino acids. After removal of 4 bases from V and 0 bases from J, the junction contained 6 bases not matched to a gene. CDR1 MNHEY and CDR2 SMNVEV come from the germline V gene (reference sequence). CDR3 residues: CASSYLGTGDSNQPQHF. The DNA of the CDR3 is TGTGCCAGCAGTTATCTGGGGACAGGGGATAGCAATCAGCCCCAGCATTTT.

The chain combines TRBV6-2 or TRBV6-3 with TRBJ1-2; 7 positions match TRBD1. Germline V gene data show CDR1 as MNHEY and CDR2 as SVGEGT. This CDR3 contains 14 residues. With V trimmed by 5 bases and J by 7 bases, 10 bases remained unmatched. In DNA, the CDR3 is TGTGCCAGCAGTGACGGACAGGAGAGGGGTGGCTACACCTTC. It encodes CASSDGQERGGYTF.

The chain combines TRBV10-3 with TRBJ1-4; a possible D gene is TRBD1 (6 bases). The CDR3 contains 14 residues. V shed 3 bases and J shed 8 bases, with 13 bases lying between them. Germline CDR1 and CDR2: ENHRY and SYGVKD. This chain's CDR3 is CAISEQGLGEKLFF. CDR3 DNA sequence: TGTGCCATCAGTGAACAGGGATTAGGGGAAAAACTGTTTTTT.

The rearrangement joins TRBV4-1 to TRBJ2-3; D unresolved. Germline-derived CDR1 and CDR2 are MGHRA and YSYEKL. V lost 1 base, J lost 6 bases, and 5 bases lay in between. The CDR3 length is 12 residues. For the CDR3, the DNA is TGCGCCAGCAGCCAAGCCGTGGATACGCAGTATTTT. Protein sequence: CASSQAVDTQYF.

The rearrangement joins TRBV7-8 to TRBJ2-1; D is unclear. The CDR3 sequence is 14 residues long. CDR1 and CDR2 from the germline V gene are SGHVS and FQNEAQ. Trimming removed 4 bases at V and 10 bases at J, with 17 bases between. The CDR3 nucleotides are TGTGCCAGCAGCTCCATCTTCACTGGCGCCGAGCAGTTCTTC. Its translation is CASSSIFTGAEQFF.

The chain couples TRBV7-9 to TRBJ2-3; the match to TRBD2 covers 10 bases. The germline gives CDR1 SEHNR, CDR2 FQNEAQ (reference sequence). CDR3 length: 14 amino acids. The V gene end was trimmed by 1 base and the J gene end by 9 bases; junction bases not matched to a gene: 4. CDR3 nucleotides: TGTGCCAGCAGCTTAGTAGCGGGGGGCCGGACGCAGTATTTT. Protein sequence: CASSLVAGGRTQYF.

The J gene is TRBJ1-2, the V gene TRBV10-3; D ambiguous. The germline V and J ends were trimmed by 6 bases and 5 bases, with 16 bases remaining between them. Germline V gene data show CDR1 as ENHRY and CDR2 as SYGVKD. This CDR3 spans 14 amino acids. As DNA, the CDR3 is TGTGCCATCAGCGGCCCTGACTCGATGTATGGCTACACCTTC. Translated, it gives CAISGPDSMYGYTF.

This chain joins TRBV11-2 and TRBJ2-4; D gene unclear. Trimming removed 1 base at V and 9 bases at J, with 10 bases between. The CDR3 runs to 13 residues. Germline V gene lookup returns CDR1 SGHAT and CDR2 FQNNGV. Written as DNA, the CDR3 is TGTGCCAGCAGCTTAGGACGGACCAGCATTCAGTACTTC. Amino acid sequence: CASSLGRTSIQYF.

The rearrangement joins TRBV9 to TRBJ1-1, with a weak D call TRBD1 (6 bases). Germline V gives CDR1 SGDLS, CDR2 YYNGEE. The ends were cut back, 4 bases at V and 2 bases at J, with 15 bases in the middle. This CDR3 is built from 15 residues. The CDR3 is CASSPSTGHNTEAFF. The DNA for the CDR3 is TGTGCCAGCAGCCCCTCGACAGGTCATAACACTGAAGCTTTCTTT. Complete variable domain (other parts from reference TRBV9 and TRBJ1-1): DSGVTQTPKHLITATGQRVTLRCSPRSGDLSVYWYQQSLDQGLQFLIQYYNGEERAKGNILERFSAQQFPDLHSELNLSSLELGDSALYFCASSPSTGHNTEAFFGQGTRLTVV.

CDR3 in DNA: TGTGCCAGCAGCCTCCGCAGGGGGCGCTTAGATACGCAGTATTTT. It translates to CASSLRRGRLDTQYF. V gene TRBV3-1 (or the pseudogene TRBV3-2) combines with J gene TRBJ2-3; 8 bases map to TRBD1. V lost 4 bases to trimming and J lost 5 bases; unmatched junction nucleotides: 8. The CDR3 contains 15 residues. The germline V gene encodes CDR1 LGHDT and CDR2 YNNKEL (reference sequence).

This chain connects TRBV18 to TRBJ1-1, with 8 bases aligning to TRBD1. V was pared by 3 bases and J by 5 bases, with 8 bases of the junction left unmatched. The CDR3 totals 15 residues. Germline V gives CDR1 KGHSH, CDR2 LQKENI. The CDR3 nucleotides read TGTGCCAGCTCACCGTCAGGGGGCGCGGGGACTGAAGCTTTCTTT. Amino acid sequence: CASSPSGGAGTEAFF.

The chain links TRBV5-8 to TRBJ1-6, with 9 bases lining up with TRBD1. Trimming at V came to 4 bases and at J to 7 bases, leaving 3 bases not matched to a gene. Germline assignment: CDR1 SGHTS and CDR2 YDEGEE. The CDR3 consists of 14 residues. CDR3 coding DNA: TGTGCCAGCAGCCTCGGACAGGGGAATTCACCCCTCCACTTT. Its protein is CASSLGQGNSPLHF.

The chain couples TRBV4-2 to TRBJ1-1; D is unclear. Germline V CDR1 and CDR2: LGHNA, YNFKEQ. The germline V and J ends were trimmed by 1 base and 7 bases, with 10 bases remaining between them. The CDR3 has 13 amino acids. The CDR3 protein is CASSQVREGEAFF. The CDR3 DNA reads TGTGCCAGCAGCCAAGTGCGGGAAGGTGAAGCTTTCTTT.

This clone turned up a few times. This chain connects TRBV27 to TRBJ1-5; 10 nucleotides agree with TRBD1. Trimming at V came to 6 bases and at J to 6 bases, leaving 5 bases not matched to a gene. The CDR3 sequence is 14 residues long. Germline assignment: CDR1 MNHEY and CDR2 SMNVEV (reference sequence). CDR3 DNA: TGTGCCAGCAGCGGGACAGGGGTGGGTCAGCCCCAGCATTTT. The encoded protein is CASSGTGVGQPQHF.